What follows describes a single TCR beta chain. This sample was taken from a study of cytomegalovirus exposure and HLA in healthy donors. 60 Vbeta and 13 Jbeta primers were used in PCR. Clones were sequenced by immunoSEQ multiplex PCR, and TCRdb holds only the in-frame ones, with some missing. This repertoire shows about 200,000 clones, 65% to 90% found once; its top ten account for 1.1% to 1.5%. Germline loops: CDR1 SGDLS, CDR2 YYNGEE. The V gene lost 5 bases and the J gene lost 1 base, with 18 bases spanning the gap. The CDR3 contains 16 residues. Material: PBMCs. V is TRBV9 and J is TRBJ1-1; D is undetermined. This TCR came from a girl between 10 and 17 years old in good health and CMV-seronegative. CDR3 in amino acids: CASRGAPKVRNTEAFF. The CDR3 nucleotides are TGTGCCAGCAGGGGCGCCCCAAAGGTCAGGAACACTGAAGCTTTCTTT.